This entry lists 15 T cell receptor beta chains sequenced from one sample in a study of blood T cells in healthy people across ages. Using a J-beta primer mix together with a sample-barcoded 5' primer, a second PCR was run for about 7 to 12 cycles. TCRdb itself ran the 5' RACE reads through MiXCR, one entry per CDR3 protein. In the table there are fewer than 950,000 distinct CDR3 sequences, approximately 55% of which are singletons. The sequenced material came from blood. These receptors came from a man at least 80 years old in good health.

A few counts support this clonotype. The CDR3 region has the DNA TGCAGTGCTAGTTCCTCGTCTGGGCAGTACTTC. It codes for CSASSSSGQYF. J is TRBJ2-7 and V is TRBV20-1; unclear D gene. From germline, CDR1 is DFQATT and CDR2 SNEGSKA (reference sequence). V dropped 3 bases and J dropped 9 bases, with 12 bases sitting between them. The CDR3 covers 11 residues.

This clonotype appeared a few times. The chain combines TRBV28 with TRBJ1-2; D is unresolved. The CDR3 runs 13 residues. V was pared by 7 bases and J by 0 bases, with 9 bases between. Germline values: CDR1 MDHEN, CDR2 SYDVKM. CDR3 DNA sequence: TGTGCCAGCAAGGACGGAGCTAACTATGGCTACACCTTC. As protein: CASKDGANYGYTF.

V and J are TRBV29-1 and TRBJ2-1, with 10 nucleotides matching TRBD2. The V and J ends lost 4 bases and 6 bases, in that order; junction bases with no gene match: 6. Germline V gene sequence: CDR1 SQVTM, CDR2 ANQGSEA. The CDR3 contains 14 residues. The DNA of the CDR3 is TGCAGCGTTGCTGCTAGCGGGAGCGCCAATGAGCAGTTCTTC. Protein sequence: CSVAASGSANEQFF.

Turning to this clonotype: A read error may account for a junction end that differs from germline. The rearrangement uses TRBV10-2 and TRBJ1-2, with D unclear. Germline V CDR1 and CDR2: WSHSY, SAAADI. The length of the CDR3 is 13 residues. The CDR3 nucleotides read TGCGCCAGCAGTGATTCAGCGAACTATGGCTGCACCTTC. Encoded protein: CASSDSANYGCTF.

The chain uses TRBV28 and TRBJ1-3; weak D call: TRBD1 (6 bases). V lost 4 bases and J 0 bases, leaving 10 bases between the germline ends. The CDR3 contains 15 residues. Germline CDR1 reads MDHEN; CDR2 reads SYDVKM. CDR3 sequence: CASSYDRSSGNTIYF. CDR3 coding DNA: TGTGCCAGCAGTTATGACAGGAGCTCTGGAAACACCATATATTTT.

J is TRBJ2-5 and V is TRBV5-1, with 10 bases aligning to TRBD2. V shed 0 bases, J shed 11 bases, and the junction held 16 bases outside the gene matches. Per germline, CDR1 SGHRS and CDR2 YFSETQ. The CDR3 totals 17 residues. The CDR3 spells CASSLVALAGTHNEQYF. DNA for the CDR3: TGCGCCAGCAGCTTGGTTGCACTAGCGGGAACCCACAATGAGCAGTACTTC.

The rearrangement joins TRBV9 to TRBJ2-5, with D unresolved. The CDR3 has 15 amino acids. Trimming shortened V by 0 bases and J by 1 base, and 10 bases separated the two germline ends. Germline CDR1 SGDLS, CDR2 YYNGEE. The CDR3 DNA reads TGTGCCAGCAGCGTAGAGGGCCAGAGCCAAGAGACCCAGTACTTC. This codes for CASSVEGQSQETQYF.

The chain recombines TRBV20-1 with TRBJ1-2; D is perhaps TRBD1 (5 bases). Germline loops: CDR1 DFQATT, CDR2 SNEGSKA (reference sequence). Trimming shortened V by 2 bases and J by 0 bases, and 7 bases separated the two germline ends. The CDR3 has 13 amino acids. The CDR3 nucleotides are TGCAGTGCTAGACGGGGGGCTAACTATGGCTACACCTTC. This sequence encodes CSARRGANYGYTF.

Notes on this clonotype: A read error may account for a junction end that differs from germline. The J gene is TRBJ2-4, the V gene TRBV7-9; TRBD1 matches at 7 bases. The germline CDR1 and CDR2 sequences are SEHNR and FQNEAQ (reference sequence). The CDR3 is 12 residues long. CDR3 loop: CASSQQGYIEYF. The CDR3, as DNA: TGTGCCAGCAGCCAACAGGGGTACATTGAGTACTTC.

The chain couples TRBV5-1 to TRBJ2-1, with 8 bases identical to TRBD2. The germline gives CDR1 SGHRS, CDR2 YFSETQ. V was pared by 4 bases and J by 9 bases, with 15 bases of the junction left unmatched. There are 16 residues in the CDR3. For the CDR3, the DNA is TGCGCCAGCAGCCCTCCCCGGGCAGCGGGAGACGGTGAGCAGTTCTTC. It yields the protein CASSPPRAAGDGEQFF.

The chain couples TRBV5-1 to TRBJ2-7; 10 bases line up with TRBD2. Germline trimming cut 1 base from V and 3 bases from J; bases unmatched to any gene: 4. The CDR3 runs to 15 residues. The V gene's germline CDR1 is SGHRS and CDR2 YFSETQ. The CDR3 DNA sequence: TGCGCCAGCAGCTTGTTTACTAGCGGGATCTACGAGCAGTACTTC. This translates into CASSLFTSGIYEQYF. Full variable domain (outside the CDR3, taken from reference TRBV5-1 and TRBJ2-7): KAGVTQTPRYLIKTRGQQVTLSCSPISGHRSVSWYQQTPGQGLQFLFEYFSETQRNKGNFPGRFSGRQFSNSRSEMNVSTLELGDSALYLCASSLFTSGIYEQYFGPGTRLTVT.

The chain carries TRBV20-1 and TRBJ2-3, with 8 bases lining up with TRBD1. The CDR3 runs to 15 residues. Per the germline V gene, CDR1 is DFQATT and CDR2 is SNEGSKA (reference sequence). V was clipped by 4 bases and J by 14 bases; unmatched bases: 20. Written as DNA, the CDR3 is TGCAGTGCTACGGACAGGGTCCGTGGGCACAGATACGCGTATTTT. Protein product: CSATDRVRGHRYAYF.

This clonotype was found a few times. The V gene is TRBV5-6, the J gene TRBJ2-5, with D possibly TRBD1 on 5 matching bases. Deletions cut 4 bases from V and 0 bases from J, with 19 bases between. The CDR3 consists of 17 residues. The germline gives CDR1 SGHDT, CDR2 YYEEEE. The CDR3 nucleotides are TGTGCCAGCAGCCTCACCACATTACAGGTCCACCAAGAGACCCAGTACTTC. This encodes CASSLTTLQVHQETQYF. Full variable domain (missing parts from reference TRBV5-6 and TRBJ2-5): DAGVTQSPTHLIKTRGQQVTLRCSPKSGHDTVSWYQQALGQGPQFIFQYYEEEERQRGNFPDRFSGHQFPNYSSELNVNALLLGDSALYLCASSLTTLQVHQETQYFGPGTRLLVL.

This clonotype appeared many times. The rearrangement uses TRBV20-1 and TRBJ2-7; D assignment may be TRBD1 or TRBD2 (5 bases each). The CDR3 runs to 14 residues. Trimming removed 1 base from V and 4 bases from J, with 14 bases in between. Germline V gene data show CDR1 as DFQATT and CDR2 as SNEGSKA (reference sequence). Here the CDR3 DNA reads TGCAGTGCTAGAGTGACAGAGGGAGTATACGAGCAGTACTTC. Its translation is CSARVTEGVYEQYF.

This sequence joins TRBV7-9 and TRBJ2-4; perhaps TRBD1 as D (6 bases). Trimming stripped 4 bases from V and 6 bases from J, with 7 bases between. Germline CDR1 reads SEHNR; CDR2 reads FQNEAQ (reference sequence). There are 12 residues in the CDR3. The CDR3, as DNA: TGTGCCAGCAGCTGGGACATAAACATTCAGTACTTC. Its translation is CASSWDINIQYF.